A single sample is the source of the 15 T cell receptor beta chains below, sequenced in a study of identical twins. One entry per CDR3 protein, called by TCRdb with MiXCR from the 5' RACE reads. The sample shows roughly 200,000 distinct CDR3 sequences, about 15% of them seen only once. This sample also belongs to another study, concerning T cells expressing NK-cell markers.

Sequencing was carried out using CD8+ T cells sorted from blood. The source is a woman aged 18-35 years in good health.

This clonotype was seen a handful of times. The J gene is TRBJ1-1, the V gene TRBV6-2 or TRBV6-3, with 8 bases lining up with TRBD1. This CDR3 spans 15 amino acids. Germline V gene lookup returns CDR1 MNHEY and CDR2 SVGEGT. V was clipped by 6 bases and J by 1 base; unmatched bases: 7. Written as DNA, the CDR3 is TGTGCCAGCAGGCAGGACAGGGAATGGAACACTGAAGCTTTCTTT. Amino acid sequence: CASRQDREWNTEAFF.

This clonotype came up a few times. The chain joins TRBV7-9 to TRBJ2-2; D might be TRBD1 or TRBD2, each matching 5 bases. V was clipped by 4 bases and J by 2 bases, with 11 bases between them. Germline CDR1 is SEHNR and CDR2 is FQNEAQ (reference sequence). The CDR3 runs 15 residues. CDR3 sequence: CASSWSGDNTGELFF. The CDR3 DNA reads as TGTGCCAGCAGCTGGTCCGGGGACAACACCGGGGAGCTGTTTTTT.

The chain couples TRBV10-1 to TRBJ2-1, with 15 bases identical to TRBD2. Germline V gene sequence: CDR1 WNHNN, CDR2 SYGVQD (reference sequence). This CDR3 region has 16 residues. V was clipped by 3 bases and J by 5 bases; unmatched bases: 2. The CDR3 DNA is TGCGCCAGCAGTGACGGGACTAGCGGGGGGCACAATGAGCAGTTCTTC. Protein: CASSDGTSGGHNEQFF.

This clonotype was counted many times. The chain links TRBV12-3 or TRBV12-4 to TRBJ1-6, with TRBD1 matching 7 bases. V lost 5 bases and J lost 8; bases outside the gene matches: 6. This CDR3 comprises 14 residues. CDR3 sequence: CASSLTGVDSPLHF. The CDR3 nucleotides are TGTGCCAGCAGTCTTACAGGGGTTGATTCACCCCTCCACTTT.

The chain combines TRBV21-1 with TRBJ2-6; TRBD1, the D gene given by the table, was not confirmed from the DNA. TRBV21-1 is designated a pseudogene. The CDR3 is 18 residues long. The CDR3 DNA reads as TGTGCCAGCAGCATCCGGGACAGGGCTATGTCTGGGGCCAACGTCCTGACTTTC. Encoded protein: CASSIRDRAMSGANVLTF.

In this sample, this clonotype turned up a few times. The chain recombines TRBV5-1 with TRBJ2-1; 14 nucleotides match TRBD2. V trimming: 1 base; J trimming: 5 bases; junction bases outside the gene matches: 8. Germline V gives CDR1 SGHRS, CDR2 YFSETQ. The CDR3 contains 18 residues. In DNA, the CDR3 is TGCGCCAGCAGCTTGCGACTAGCGGGGGGGCTATCGAACAATGAGCAGTTCTTC. Translation gives CASSLRLAGGLSNNEQFF.

V gene TRBV6-5 combines with J gene TRBJ1-6, with D unresolved. Per germline, CDR1 MNHEY and CDR2 SVGAGI. Trimming shortened V by 4 bases and J by 7 bases, and 17 bases separated the two germline ends. This CDR3 has 16 amino acids. The CDR3 protein is CASSLGGGAVNSPLHF. The CDR3 nucleotides are TGTGCCAGCAGTTTAGGTGGTGGAGCAGTAAATTCACCCCTCCACTTT.

This chain's CDR3 is CASSETGDHYEQYF. CDR3 nucleotides: TGTGCCAGCTCGGAGACAGGGGACCACTACGAGCAGTACTTC. The chain employs TRBV18 and TRBJ2-7, with 8 bases identical to TRBD1. The germline V gene has CDR1 KGHSH and CDR2 LQKENI. V lost 6 bases, J lost 3 bases, and 7 bases stayed unmatched. This CDR3 is built from 14 residues.

This chain connects TRBV11-3 to TRBJ2-7; no clear D gene. V lost 1 base, J lost 2 bases, and 12 bases lay in between. Germline CDR1 and CDR2: SGHNT and YENEEA. The CDR3 covers 15 residues. CDR3 DNA sequence: TGTGCCAGCAGCTTAGGGGAAGATGCAACCTACGAGCAGTACTTC. This translates into CASSLGEDATYEQYF.

The chain couples TRBV27 to TRBJ1-4; 9 nucleotides agree with TRBD1. The V gene end was trimmed by 5 bases and the J gene end by 8 bases; junction bases not matched to a gene: 9. CDR3 size: 15 residues. Germline CDR1 MNHEY, CDR2 SMNVEV (reference sequence). CDR3 protein: CASSLLQGADEKLFF. In DNA form, the CDR3 reads TGTGCCAGCAGTCTACTACAGGGGGCGGACGAAAAACTGTTTTTT.

The genes are TRBV2 and TRBJ2-1; D might be TRBD2 (5 bases). The V gene lost 8 bases and the J gene lost 4 bases, with 21 bases spanning the gap. The CDR3 extends over 16 amino acids. The germline CDR1 and CDR2 sequences are SNHLY and FYNNEI. The CDR3 reads CASWETPNDSYNEQFF. The CDR3 coding sequence is TGTGCCAGCTGGGAGACCCCCAACGACTCGTACAATGAGCAGTTCTTC.

The CDR3 DNA follows: TGTGCCAGCAGCTTGGTAGCGGGGGGGCAAATCACAGATACGCAGTATTTT. Translation gives CASSLVAGGQITDTQYF. The chain has TRBV7-6 and TRBJ2-3, with 11 nucleotides matching TRBD2. CDR3 length: 17 amino acids. Germline lookup yields CDR1 SGHVS and CDR2 FNYEAQ. After removal of 3 bases from V and 2 bases from J, the junction contained 7 bases not matched to a gene.

This clonotype has only a few counts. The V and J genes are TRBV7-9 and TRBJ1-2; D ambiguous. The CDR3 is 12 residues long. Germline V CDR1 and CDR2: SEHNR, FQNEAQ (reference sequence). V was clipped by 2 bases and J by 6 bases, with 7 bases between them. For the CDR3, the DNA is TGTGCCAGCAGCTTAAGTGGAAATGGCTACACCTTC. Its protein is CASSLSGNGYTF.

The chain is built from TRBV7-9 and TRBJ2-1, with D uncertain. Germline V CDR1 and CDR2: SEHNR, FQNEAQ (reference sequence). The germline V and J ends were trimmed by 3 bases and 5 bases, with 8 bases remaining between them. This CDR3 has 13 amino acids. CDR3 bases: TGTGCCAGCAGCTTTACCCAGAACAATGAGCAGTTCTTC. It specifies CASSFTQNNEQFF.

V usage is TRBV6-1 and J usage is TRBJ2-2, with a possible D match to TRBD2 (5 bases). V was shortened by 6 bases and J by 3 bases, with 14 bases between the two germline ends. Germline CDR1 MNHNS, CDR2 SASEGT. CDR3 size: 15 residues. CDR3 residues: CASSPWTRDTGELFF. CDR3 coding DNA: TGTGCCAGCAGCCCGTGGACGCGGGACACCGGGGAGCTGTTTTTT.